This TCR beta chain was captured in a study of blood T cell repertoires in COVID-19. Whole-study context: The United States, Italy and Spain provided the acute and convalescent COVID-19 samples. PBMCs, B-cell-depleted T cells, or T cells were the source of the cDNA or gDNA that made up the material.

Original processing methods: It was from reference gene primer amplification that nucleated cell counts were estimated. Sequencing was performed with immunoSEQ multiplex PCR; in TCRdb, only in-frame clones are kept and a portion is missing. From that table come the V and J calls and clone size; the DNA was used to work out D and trimming. The sample includes more than 130,000 clones, about 84% of them seen just once. CDR3 length equals 16 residues. Trimming cost V 0 bases and J 6 bases, with 17 bases left between them. In germline, CDR1 is SGDLS, CDR2 YYNGEE. The sequenced sample was peripheral blood. This rearrangement joins TRBV9 to TRBJ2-3, with D hard to call. This clonotype was obtained from a human donor in a cohort sampled during active COVID-19. This chain's CDR3 is CASSVVNGAPGDTQYF. Here the CDR3 DNA reads TGTGCCAGCAGCGTAGTGAACGGTGCACCCGGGGATACGCAGTATTTT.